These 19 T cell receptor beta chains came from one sample sequenced in a study of OX40 agonist ivuxolimab in advanced cancers. The table came from immunoSEQ multiplex PCR; TCRdb's copy has only in-frame clones and leaves some out. There are 65,000 to 95,000 clones in the sample; roughly nine tenths occur only once, and 2% to 2.5% lies in the top ten. The sample consisted of CD4+ or CD8+ T cells sorted from blood, taken in a trial of the OX40 agonist ivuxolimab. The receptors were sampled from an adult with an advanced solid tumor such as melanoma, head and neck, liver or kidney cancer.

This chain links TRBV5-1 with TRBJ1-1; 9 bases are a match to TRBD1. V lost 0 bases and J lost 10; bases outside the gene matches: 7. There are 14 residues in the CDR3. Germline CDR1 SGHRS, CDR2 YFSETQ. As DNA, the CDR3 is TGCGCCAGCAGCTTGGGGGGACAGGGAGGAAGAGCTTTCTTT. It is translated as CASSLGGQGGRAFF.

The rearrangement links TRBV19 to TRBJ2-5, with D maybe TRBD2 (6 bases). The CDR3 consists of 15 residues. The germline gives CDR1 LNHDA, CDR2 SQIVND (reference sequence). Trimming took off 3 bases at V and 1 base at J, with 12 bases between the two ends. The CDR3 bases are TGTGCCAGTAGTATTTTTGGGGAGGCCCAAGAGACCCAGTACTTC. Protein: CASSIFGEAQETQYF.

The chain couples TRBV5-1 to TRBJ2-3, with D maybe TRBD2 (6 bases). CDR3 length: 15 residues. The V end lost 3 bases, the J end lost 1 base, and 12 bases lay between the germline ends. Germline V gene lookup returns CDR1 SGHRS and CDR2 YFSETQ. Here the CDR3 DNA reads TGCGCCAGCAGCTACCGGGACTGGGGCACAGATACGCAGTATTTT. Its translation: CASSYRDWGTDTQYF.

The rearrangement links TRBV5-1 to TRBJ2-5; D is perhaps TRBD1 or TRBD2 (5 bases each). The J call could be wrong; TRBJ2-7 is a better fit for the DNA end. Germline V gene sequence: CDR1 SGHRS, CDR2 YFSETQ. This CDR3 spans 14 amino acids. The DNA of the CDR3 is TGCGCCAGCAGCTTAGGGACGGATCGCGGCGAGCAGTACTTC. This encodes CASSLGTDRGEQYF.

This chain connects TRBV4-2 to TRBJ2-7; D ambiguous. Germline loops: CDR1 LGHNA, CDR2 YNFKEQ. The CDR3 contains 15 residues. Trimming removed 1 base from V and 3 bases from J, with 13 bases in between. For the CDR3, the DNA is TGTGCCAGCAGCCAAGGAAACGGAGCCCTCTACGAGCAGTACTTC. Its protein product is CASSQGNGALYEQYF.

The rearrangement uses TRBV7-6 and TRBJ1-5; D gene ambiguous. With 1 base removed from V and 5 bases from J, the gap between germline ends came to 9 bases. Per the germline V gene, CDR1 is SGHVS and CDR2 is FNYEAQ. This CDR3 spans 14 amino acids. Here the CDR3 reads CASSLVAGDQPQHF. CDR3 in DNA: TGTGCCAGCAGCTTAGTCGCGGGAGATCAGCCCCAGCATTTT.

This chain connects TRBV5-1 to TRBJ1-1; tentatively, D is TRBD1 (6 bases). Per germline, CDR1 SGHRS and CDR2 YFSETQ. The CDR3 runs to 14 residues. V was cut by 4 bases and J by 0 bases, with 10 bases left in between. The CDR3 coding sequence is TGCGCCAGCAGCCCGGGGGCCATGAACACTGAAGCTTTCTTT. Amino acids: CASSPGAMNTEAFF.

About this clone: Other DNA sequences within the sample encode an identical CDR3. This chain joins TRBV27 and TRBJ2-2; D possibly corresponds to TRBD2 (5 bases). The germline V and J ends were trimmed by 4 bases and 5 bases, with 5 bases remaining between them. From germline, CDR1 is MNHEY and CDR2 SMNVEV (reference sequence). This CDR3 has 12 residues. Written as DNA, the CDR3 is TGTGCCAGCAGTTCGGGGACCGGGGAGCTGTTTTTT. Residues: CASSSGTGELFF.

V usage is TRBV2 and J usage is TRBJ2-4, with 9 bases that match TRBD1. The ends lost 6 bases at V and 1 base at J; junction bases unmatched: 7. The CDR3 consists of 16 residues. CDR1 and CDR2 from the germline V gene are SNHLY and FYNNEI. CDR3 sequence (DNA): TGTGCCAGCAGAACAGGGGGCATGGGGGCCAAAAACATTCAGTACTTC. This codes for CASRTGGMGAKNIQYF.

The gene calls are TRBV28 and TRBJ1-5; tentative D call: TRBD1 (5 bases). This CDR3 comprises 16 residues. V lost 6 bases to trimming and J lost 4 bases, with 19 bases between them. The germline CDR1 and CDR2 sequences are MDHEN and SYDVKM. CDR3 protein: CASSPYSGASNQPQHF. The CDR3 DNA reads as TGTGCCAGCAGCCCTTACAGTGGGGCTAGTAATCAGCCCCAGCATTTT.

This clone was observed once. V gene TRBV11-2 combines with J gene TRBJ1-4; D is undetermined. Trimming removed 7 bases at V and 8 bases at J, with 17 bases between. The CDR3 is 14 residues long. The germline gives CDR1 SGHAT, CDR2 FQNNGV. The CDR3 coding sequence is TGTGCCAGCAACCCACCTGGAAGAGGCGAAAAACTGTTTTTT. This translates into CASNPPGRGEKLFF.

This clone was found a few times. The rearrangement uses TRBV7-9 and TRBJ1-5; tentative D call: TRBD1 (5 bases). From germline, CDR1 is SEHNR and CDR2 FQNEAQ (reference sequence). V lost 5 bases and J 7 bases, leaving 9 bases between the germline ends. This CDR3 comprises 12 residues. CDR3 nucleotides: TGTGCCAGCAGCCGGGACGGGCAGCCCCAGCATTTT. This gives the protein CASSRDGQPQHF.

The rearrangement uses TRBV11-3 and TRBJ2-3, with TRBD2 as a possible D gene (6 bases). The length of the CDR3 is 15 residues. CDR1 SGHNT and CDR2 YENEEA come from the germline V gene. With 2 bases removed from V and 6 bases from J, the gap between germline ends came to 15 bases. The CDR3 bases are TGTGCCAGCAGCTTAAGTGCGGGTCGGGGGGATACGCAGTATTTT. Its translation is CASSLSAGRGDTQYF.

The gene calls are TRBV6-6 and TRBJ2-1; D uncertain. The CDR3 extends over 12 amino acids. The germline V and J ends were trimmed by 0 bases and 7 bases, with 4 bases remaining between them. CDR1 is MNHNY, CDR2 SVGAGI, per germline (reference sequence). The CDR3 protein is CASSYSRNEQFF. In DNA form, the CDR3 reads TGTGCCAGCAGTTACTCGAGAAATGAGCAGTTCTTC.

The CDR3 protein is CASSSSGLRGAQHF. In DNA, the CDR3 is TGTGCCAGCAGTTCGAGTGGGTTGAGAGGGGCCCAGCATTTT. V is TRBV28 and J is TRBJ1-5; maybe TRBD1 (5 bases). The CDR3 covers 14 residues. V shed 4 bases and J shed 11 bases, with 18 bases lying between them. The germline V gene encodes CDR1 MDHEN and CDR2 SYDVKM.

V usage is TRBV7-2 and J usage is TRBJ2-5; 7 positions agree with TRBD1. The CDR3 loop spans 14 amino acids. The germline V gene has CDR1 SGHTA and CDR2 FQGNSA. Trimming removed 5 bases from V and 5 bases from J; junction bases left unmatched: 8. This CDR3 is CASSRSTGSETQYF. CDR3 in DNA: TGTGCCAGCAGCCGATCGACAGGGTCGGAGACCCAGTACTTC.

The chain uses TRBV9 and TRBJ1-1; D is unclear. The CDR3 consists of 14 residues. Trimming shortened V by 1 base and J by 2 bases, and 9 bases separated the two germline ends. Per the germline V gene, CDR1 is SGDLS and CDR2 is YYNGEE. CDR3 residues: CASSVLVSNTEAFF. The CDR3 DNA sequence: TGTGCCAGCAGCGTATTAGTCAGCAACACTGAAGCTTTCTTT.

The rearrangement uses TRBV30 and TRBJ2-3; possible D gene TRBD2, 5 bases. This CDR3 is 14 amino acids long. The V gene's germline CDR1 is GTSNPN and CDR2 SVGIG (reference sequence). Trimming removed 0 bases at V and 1 base at J, with 8 bases between. This chain's CDR3 is CAWSVGSGTDTQYF. Written as DNA, the CDR3 is TGTGCCTGGAGTGTGGGTAGCGGCACAGATACGCAGTATTTT.

The chain is built from TRBV5-6 and TRBJ2-7; D perhaps matches TRBD1 (5 bases). CDR3 length: 15 residues. Trimming took off 2 bases at V and 0 bases at J, with 12 bases between the two ends. Germline loops: CDR1 SGHDT, CDR2 YYEEEE. DNA of the CDR3: TGTGCCAGCAGCTTAGGAACCAGGGACTCCTACGAGCAGTACTTC. Amino acids: CASSLGTRDSYEQYF. The entire variable domain, with the rest obtained from reference TRBV5-6 and TRBJ2-7, is as follows: DAGVTQSPTHLIKTRGQQVTLRCSPKSGHDTVSWYQQALGQGPQFIFQYYEEEERQRGNFPDRFSGHQFPNYSSELNVNALLLGDSALYLCASSLGTRDSYEQYFGPGTRLTVT.